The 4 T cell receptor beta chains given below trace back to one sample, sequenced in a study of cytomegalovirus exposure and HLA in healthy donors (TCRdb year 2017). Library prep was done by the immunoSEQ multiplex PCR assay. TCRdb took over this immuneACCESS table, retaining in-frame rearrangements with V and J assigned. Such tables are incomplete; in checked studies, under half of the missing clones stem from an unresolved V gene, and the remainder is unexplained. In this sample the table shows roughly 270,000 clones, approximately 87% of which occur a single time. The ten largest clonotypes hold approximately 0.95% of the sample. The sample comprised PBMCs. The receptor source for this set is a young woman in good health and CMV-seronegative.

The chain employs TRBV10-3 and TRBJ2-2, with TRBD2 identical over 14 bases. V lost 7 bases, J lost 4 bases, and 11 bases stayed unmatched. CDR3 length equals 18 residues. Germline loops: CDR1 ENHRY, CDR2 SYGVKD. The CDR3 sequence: CAITAGTSGSRGTGELFF. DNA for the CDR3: TGTGCCATCACCGCCGGGACTAGCGGGAGCAGGGGCACCGGGGAGCTGTTTTTT.

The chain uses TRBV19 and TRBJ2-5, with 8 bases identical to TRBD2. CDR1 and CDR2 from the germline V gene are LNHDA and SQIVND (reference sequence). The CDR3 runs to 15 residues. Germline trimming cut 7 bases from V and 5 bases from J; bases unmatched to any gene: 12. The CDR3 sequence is CASKGTGRAMETQYF. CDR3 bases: TGTGCCAGTAAGGGGACCGGGAGGGCTATGGAGACCCAGTACTTC.

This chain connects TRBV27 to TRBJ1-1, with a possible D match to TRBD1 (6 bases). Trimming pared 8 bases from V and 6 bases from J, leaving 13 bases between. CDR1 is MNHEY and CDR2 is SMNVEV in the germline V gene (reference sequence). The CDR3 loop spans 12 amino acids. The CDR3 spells CASRKGDSEAFF. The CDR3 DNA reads TGTGCCAGCCGAAAGGGGGATTCTGAAGCTTTCTTT.

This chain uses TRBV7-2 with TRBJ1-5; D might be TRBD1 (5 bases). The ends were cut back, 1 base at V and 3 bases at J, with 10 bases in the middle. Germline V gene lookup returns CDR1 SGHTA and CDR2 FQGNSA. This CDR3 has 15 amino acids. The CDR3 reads CASSLGTINNQPQHF. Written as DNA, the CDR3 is TGTGCCAGCAGCTTAGGGACAATTAACAATCAGCCCCAGCATTTT. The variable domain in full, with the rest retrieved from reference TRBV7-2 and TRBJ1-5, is GAGVSQSPSNKVTEKGKDVELRCDPISGHTALYWYRQSLGQGLEFLIYFQGNSAPDKSGLPSDRFSAERTGGSVSTLTIQRTQQEDSAVYLCASSLGTINNQPQHFGDGTRLSIL.